The source of this T cell receptor (beta chain) is a study of blood T cell repertoires in COVID-19. Study-wide background: Samples came from the United States, Italy and Spain, spanning acute and convalescent COVID-19. In each case, the material was cDNA or gDNA derived from T cells, B-cell-depleted T cells, or PBMCs.

The CDR3 sequence is 12 residues long. Looked up from germline, CDR1 is SGHKS and CDR2 is YYEKEE (reference sequence). Trimming took 3 bases from V and 10 from J, leaving 10 bases between them. Methods used by the authors: Estimated nucleated cell counts came from reference gene primer amplification. Produced via immunoSEQ multiplex PCR; TCRdb's table is partial and in-frame only. V, J and clone size derive from that table, while D and trimming were established from the DNA sequence. This sample has about 100,000 clones, with roughly 79% found just once. Sequenced: peripheral blood. This chain connects TRBV5-5 to TRBJ1-4; the D gene is possibly TRBD1 (5 bases). The TCR sequence derives from a man between 65 and 80 years old with active or convalescent COVID-19. CDR3 coding DNA: TGTGCCAGCAGCTCCCCGGGGGGAAAACTGTTTTTT. As protein: CASSSPGGKLFF.